Below are 9 T cell receptor beta chains sequenced from a single sample in a study of T cell responses to AZD1222 COVID-19 vaccine. Clones were sequenced by immunoSEQ multiplex PCR, and TCRdb holds only the in-frame ones, with some missing. The sample consists of some 120,000 clones, roughly 90% of them appearing once. The sequences come from peripheral blood, collected on day 0 of AZD1222 vaccination. These receptors were taken from an adult in good health.

The DNA of the CDR3 is TGTGCCAGCAGCTTAGCGCAGGGGGAGAGCGGGATGAACACTGAAGCTTTCTTT. Translated, it gives CASSLAQGESGMNTEAFF. V is TRBV7-6 and J is TRBJ1-1; 7 bases fit TRBD1. The CDR3 has 18 amino acids. Looked up from germline, CDR1 is SGHVS and CDR2 is FNYEAQ. V gave up 0 bases and J gave up 0 bases; unmatched junction bases: 10.

V and J are TRBV5-1 and TRBJ2-3; D uncertain. V lost 3 bases and J lost 1, with 9 bases in between. CDR3 length: 14 amino acids. The V gene's germline CDR1 is SGHRS and CDR2 YFSETQ. CDR3 in amino acids: CASSSRQRTDTQYF. CDR3 in DNA: TGCGCCAGCAGCTCTCGACAACGCACAGATACGCAGTATTTT.

This rearrangement joins TRBV7-2 to TRBJ1-5; 7 bases agree with TRBD1. This CDR3 comprises 14 residues. Germline lookup yields CDR1 SGHTA and CDR2 FQGNSA. With V trimmed by 6 bases and J by 6 bases, 8 bases remained unmatched. CDR3 coding DNA: TGTGCCAGCAGGCAGGGGGGGGCCGTTCAGCCCCAGCATTTT. This codes for CASRQGGAVQPQHF.

The V call is TRBV2, the J call TRBJ2-1; 10 bases fit TRBD2. Germline V gene sequence: CDR1 SNHLY, CDR2 FYNNEI. CDR3 size: 15 residues. V lost 6 bases, J lost 3 bases, and 5 bases stayed unmatched. Here the CDR3 reads CASRAGTSDYNEQFF. The CDR3 DNA sequence: TGTGCCAGCAGAGCCGGGACTAGCGACTACAATGAGCAGTTCTTC.

The V gene is TRBV3-1 (or the pseudogene TRBV3-2), the J gene TRBJ2-7, with no clear D. Germline loops: CDR1 LGHDT, CDR2 YNNKEL (reference sequence). Trimming left V 8 bases short and J 2 bases short, with 16 bases between. CDR3 length: 14 residues. The DNA of the CDR3 is TGTGCCAGCTCCCCAGATCTCGCCGCCTACGAGCAGTACTTC. Protein product: CASSPDLAAYEQYF.

The rearrangement links TRBV7-9 to TRBJ1-1; possible D gene TRBD1, 6 bases. Trimming took off 8 bases at V and 1 base at J, with 14 bases between the two ends. Germline CDR1 is SEHNR and CDR2 is FQNEAQ (reference sequence). This CDR3 has 14 amino acids. CDR3 in DNA: TGTGCCAGCTCGTGGGGGCAGGGGAACACTGAAGCTTTCTTT. Translation gives CASSWGQGNTEAFF.

This chain links TRBV6-4 with TRBJ2-3, with a possible D match to TRBD1 (6 bases). Germline V lookup: CDR1 MRHNA, CDR2 SNTAGT. V was shortened by 3 bases and J by 2 bases, with 9 bases between the two germline ends. The CDR3 covers 14 residues. The CDR3 nucleotides read TGTGCCAGCAGTGAACAGGGTGACACAGATACGCAGTATTTT. Its translation is CASSEQGDTDTQYF.

The V call is TRBV6-1, the J call TRBJ1-5; 8 nucleotides agree with TRBD1. CDR1 is MNHNS and CDR2 is SASEGT in the germline V gene. The CDR3 loop spans 15 amino acids. V lost 3 bases to trimming and J lost 1 base; unmatched junction nucleotides: 2. Here the CDR3 reads CASSDRGRSNQPQHF. The CDR3 DNA reads as TGTGCCAGCAGTGACAGGGGGCGAAGCAATCAGCCCCAGCATTTT.

The chain carries TRBV28 and TRBJ1-5; D remains ambiguous. Trimming stripped 5 bases from V and 1 base from J, with 9 bases between. The germline V gene has CDR1 MDHEN and CDR2 SYDVKM. This CDR3 is 14 amino acids long. DNA of the CDR3: TGTGCCAGCAGTAAGGACCAAAGCAATCAGCCCCAGCATTTT. It translates to CASSKDQSNQPQHF.